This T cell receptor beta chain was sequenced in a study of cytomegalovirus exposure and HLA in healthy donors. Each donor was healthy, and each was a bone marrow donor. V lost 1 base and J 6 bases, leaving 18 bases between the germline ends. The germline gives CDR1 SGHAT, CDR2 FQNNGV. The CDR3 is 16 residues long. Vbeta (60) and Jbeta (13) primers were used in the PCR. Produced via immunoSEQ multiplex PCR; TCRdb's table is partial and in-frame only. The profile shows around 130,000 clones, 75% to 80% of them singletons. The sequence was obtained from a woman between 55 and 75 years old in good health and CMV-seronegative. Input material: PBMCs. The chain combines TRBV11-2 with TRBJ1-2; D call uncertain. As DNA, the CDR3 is TGTGCCAGCAGCTTAGCTCAAGGTAACCGGAGGGATGGCTACACCTTC. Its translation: CASSLAQGNRRDGYTF.